This note documents a single T cell receptor (beta chain) sequence. Its antigen is unidentified. Method: immunoSEQ multiplex PCR; TCRdb's copy keeps in-frame clones and lacks some. The table has roughly 86,000 clones, around 96% seen once. Trimming stripped 8 bases from V and 9 bases from J, with 19 bases between. Germline CDR1 is MNHEY and CDR2 is SVGAGI. This CDR3 is 14 amino acids long. The data originate from a study of cytomegalovirus exposure and HLA in healthy donors. Whole-study findings and limits: Listed as cytomegalovirus-associated were 150 or so TCR beta chains. There were some public TCRs occurring in many donors, but most TCR sequences were rare.

The donors were part of the validation cohort, which consisted of about 120 subjects and was separate from the first cohort of several hundred subjects. This TCR came from a young man in good health and CMV-seropositive. The chain is built from TRBV6-5 and TRBJ2-2; D might be TRBD1 (5 bases). Material: PBMCs. The CDR3 DNA is TGTGCCAGCGGAGAGCTCCGACCAGGGCGGGAGCTGTTTTTT. Translating it yields CASGELRPGRELFF.